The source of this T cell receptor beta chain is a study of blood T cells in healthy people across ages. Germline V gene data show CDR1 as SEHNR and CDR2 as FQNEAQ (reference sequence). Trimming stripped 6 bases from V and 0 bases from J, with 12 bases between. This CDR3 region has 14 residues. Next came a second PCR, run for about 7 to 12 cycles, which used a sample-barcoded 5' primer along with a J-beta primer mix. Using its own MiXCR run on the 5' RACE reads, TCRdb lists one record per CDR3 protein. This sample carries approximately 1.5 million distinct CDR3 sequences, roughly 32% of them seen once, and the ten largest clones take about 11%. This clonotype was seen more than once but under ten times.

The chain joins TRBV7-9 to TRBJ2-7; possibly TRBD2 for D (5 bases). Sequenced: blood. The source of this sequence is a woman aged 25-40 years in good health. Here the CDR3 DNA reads TGTGCCAGCAGTTCCGTGGGAGCCTCCTACGAGCAGTACTTC. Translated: CASSSVGASYEQYF.